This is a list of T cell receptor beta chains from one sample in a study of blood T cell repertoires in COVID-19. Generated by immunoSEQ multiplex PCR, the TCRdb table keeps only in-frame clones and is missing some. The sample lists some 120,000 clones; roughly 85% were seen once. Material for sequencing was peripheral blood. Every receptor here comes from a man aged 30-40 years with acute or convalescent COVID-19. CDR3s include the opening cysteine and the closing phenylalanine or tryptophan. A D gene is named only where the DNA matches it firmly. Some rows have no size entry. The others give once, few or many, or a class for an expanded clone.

TGTGCCAGCAGTGAAGTCGGGGGGGACGAGACCCAGTACTTC,CASSEVGGDETQYF,once,TRBD2,TRBV25-1,TRBJ2-5
TGTGCCAGCAGCCAGCGTCTAGCGGGGGGGCCCTACGAGCAGTACTTC,CASSQRLAGGPYEQYF,once,TRBD2,TRBV4-2,TRBJ2-7
TGTGCCAGCAGAGCGACAGGGTCCCTTCAACTTAATGAAAAACTGTTTTTT,CASRATGSLQLNEKLFF,few,TRBD1,TRBV3-1/TRBV3-2,TRBJ1-4
TGCGCCAGCAGCTTCGTCGCGGGGGATCCCGGGGAGCTGTTTTTT,CASSFVAGDPGELFF,NA,TRBD2,TRBV5-1,TRBJ2-2
TGTGCCAGCAGGGTTCTACAGGGGCCAGCTTTCTTT,CASRVLQGPAFF,once,TRBD1,TRBV27,TRBJ1-1
TGCGCCAGCACCCCGGCGGGAGGTGTCAATGAGCAGTTCTTC,CASTPAGGVNEQFF,NA,TRBD2,TRBV4-1,TRBJ2-1
TGTGCCAGCAGTCTTCGGCGACTAGCCGGCACAGATACGCAGTATTTT,CASSLRRLAGTDTQYF,NA,TRBD2,TRBV4-2,TRBJ2-3
TGTGCCAGCGGTTCCGGGAAGTGGACTGAAGCTTTCTTT,CASGSGKWTEAFF,NA,NA,TRBV6-5,TRBJ1-1
TGTGCCAGCAGCCGGGGGGATGGGGGTGCCCCCGGCTACACCTTC,CASSRGDGGAPGYTF,NA,NA,TRBV5-5,TRBJ1-2
TGTGCCAGCAGTTACTCTGGCGGCGAGTCTGGAAACACCATATATTTT,CASSYSGGESGNTIYF,once,NA,TRBV6-5,TRBJ1-3
TGTGCCAGCAGCGTAGAGCAGCGGGGGCAGACCCAGTACTTC,CASSVEQRGQTQYF,NA,TRBD2,TRBV9,TRBJ2-5
TGTGCCAGCAGCTTCCAGGCACAGACCTCTGGGGCCAACGTCCTGACTTTC,CASSFQAQTSGANVLTF,NA,NA,TRBV5-5,TRBJ2-6
TGTGCCAGCAGCCGATCGGACAACTTGAACACTGAAGCTTTCTTT,CASSRSDNLNTEAFF,NA,NA,TRBV13,TRBJ1-1
TGTGCCAGCAGGGTGGACAGGGTTTATGAAAAACTGTTTTTT,CASRVDRVYEKLFF,NA,TRBD1,TRBV6-5,TRBJ1-4
TGTGCCAGCAGCTTAGGATCAGGGTTGGGCTATGGCTACACCTTC,CASSLGSGLGYGYTF,NA,NA,TRBV7-2,TRBJ1-2
TGTGCCAGCAGCTTAAGGGGCGGAGGGGATACGCAGTATTTT,CASSLRGGGDTQYF,once,NA,TRBV13,TRBJ2-3
TGTGCCACCAGTCACCGGAAAGGACTCTTCACTGAAGCTTTCTTT,CATSHRKGLFTEAFF,NA,NA,TRBV24-1,TRBJ1-1
TGTGCCAGCAGCTTAGTGGGCGGACAAGAGCTGTTTTTT,CASSLVGGQELFF,NA,NA,TRBV7-8,TRBJ2-2